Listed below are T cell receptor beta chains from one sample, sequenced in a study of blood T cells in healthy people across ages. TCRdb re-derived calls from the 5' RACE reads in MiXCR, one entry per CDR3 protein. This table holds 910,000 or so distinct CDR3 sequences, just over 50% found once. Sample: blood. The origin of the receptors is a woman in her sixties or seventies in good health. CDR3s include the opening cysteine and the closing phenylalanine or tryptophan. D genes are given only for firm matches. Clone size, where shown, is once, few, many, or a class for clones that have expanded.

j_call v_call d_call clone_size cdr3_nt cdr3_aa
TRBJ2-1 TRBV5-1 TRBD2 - TGCGCCAGCAGGTCCCTAGCGGGAGGTGGGATAATGGAGTTGGATGAGCAGTTCTTC CASRSLAGGGIMELDEQFF
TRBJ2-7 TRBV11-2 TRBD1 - TGTGCCAGCAGCCCAACTAGGGGGCCTAGCTCCTACGAGCAGTACTTC CASSPTRGPSSYEQYF
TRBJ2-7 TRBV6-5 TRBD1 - TGTGCCAGCAGACCAACCGACAGGGGCACCTACGAGCAGTACTTC CASRPTDRGTYEQYF
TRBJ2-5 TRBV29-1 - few TGCAGCGGAGGGGCGGGGACTTTGAATGAGCAGTACTTC CSGGAGTLNEQYF
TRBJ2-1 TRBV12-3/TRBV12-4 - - TGTGTCACTCAGGGCGAATACAATGAGCAGTTCTTC CVTQGEYNEQFF
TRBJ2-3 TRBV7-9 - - TGTGCCAGCAGCCCGCCCTCCCGTACAGATACGCAGTATTTT CASSPPSRTDTQYF
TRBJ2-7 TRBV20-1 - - TGCAGTCCCGGACAGTCGTACGAGCAGTACTTC CSPGQSYEQYF
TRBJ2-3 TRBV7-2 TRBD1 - TGTGCCAGCAGCTCCTCCCGCCGTGGGACAGGGAGCACAGATACGCAGTATTTT CASSSSRRGTGSTDTQYF
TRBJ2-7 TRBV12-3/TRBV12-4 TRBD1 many TGTGCCAGCAGTTTCCGGACAGGATCCTACGAGCAGTACTTC CASSFRTGSYEQYF
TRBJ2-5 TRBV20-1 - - TGCAGTGGGGACAAACAAGAGACCCAGTACTTC CSGDKQETQYF
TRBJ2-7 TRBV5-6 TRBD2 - TGTGCCAGCAGCTACTCCCCGGGACTAGGAAGCTCCTACGAGCAGTACTTC CASSYSPGLGSSYEQYF
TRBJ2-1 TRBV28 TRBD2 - TGTGCCAGCAGCGCGACTAGCGTAAGCTCCTACAATGAGCAGTTCTTC CASSATSVSSYNEQFF
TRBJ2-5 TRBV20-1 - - TGCAGTGCTATTACCGGAGGGCCAGAGACCCAGTACTTC CSAITGGPETQYF
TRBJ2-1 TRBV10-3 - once TGTGCCATCAGGGCAGGGGTGTCCTACAATGAGCAGTTCTTC CAIRAGVSYNEQFF
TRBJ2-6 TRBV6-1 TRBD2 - TGTGCCAGCTTCCAACTCACGGGAGGATTCCCTTCGGGGGCCAACGTCCTGACTTTC CASFQLTGGFPSGANVLTF
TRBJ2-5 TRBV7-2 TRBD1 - TGTGCCAGCAGTTTTACAGGGGGCCGGGCCCAGTACTTC CASSFTGGRAQYF
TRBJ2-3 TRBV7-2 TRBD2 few TGTGCCAGCAACAACCCAAGCGGGAGGCTAAATACGCAGTATTTT CASNNPSGRLNTQYF
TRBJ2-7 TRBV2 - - TGTGCCAGCACGCGGTCTCAGGGGATTAGCGAGCAGTACTTC CASTRSQGISEQYF
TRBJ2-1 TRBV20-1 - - TGCAGTGGTAAGCATGGAGGAAGCTCCTACAATGAGCAGTTCTTC CSGKHGGSSYNEQFF
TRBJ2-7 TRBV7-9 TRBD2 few TGTGCCAGCAGCCCGTCCCCTGGGACTAGCGGGAGTGGCTACGAGCAGTACTTC CASSPSPGTSGSGYEQYF
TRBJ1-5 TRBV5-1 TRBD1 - TGCGCCAGCAGCTTGGACGGACAGGAAGGTCAGCCCCAGCATTTT CASSLDGQEGQPQHF
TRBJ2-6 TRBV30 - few TGTGCCTGGAGTGTCGGGCAGGGCGGCTCTGGGGCCAACGTCCTGACTTTC CAWSVGQGGSGANVLTF
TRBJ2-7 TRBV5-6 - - TGTGCCAGCAGCTTGATGACAAACAATCCCTACGAGCAGTACTTC CASSLMTNNPYEQYF
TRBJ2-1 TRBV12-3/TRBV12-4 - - TGTGCCAGCGTAGGCCCTTCGCGTGAGCAGTTCTTC CASVGPSREQFF
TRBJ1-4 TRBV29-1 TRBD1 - TGCAGCGTGAAACTTAGGACAGGGTTTGGTGAAAAACTGTTTTTT CSVKLRTGFGEKLFF
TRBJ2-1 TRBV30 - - TGTGCCTGGAGTGTAAGACGGAGAAGCTCCTACAATGAGCAGTTCTTC CAWSVRRRSSYNEQFF
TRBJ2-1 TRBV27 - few TGTGCCAGCAGTTTATCGATGGGGGGAGGCCTTTACAATGAGCAGTTCTTC CASSLSMGGGLYNEQFF
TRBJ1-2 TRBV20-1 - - TGCAGTGTTGTGGAGGACAGCTATGGCTACACCTTC CSVVEDSYGYTF
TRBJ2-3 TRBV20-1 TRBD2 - TGCAGTGCAGAGGCTAGCGGGAGGGGTACGCAGTATTTT CSAEASGRGTQYF
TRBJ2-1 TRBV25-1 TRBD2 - TGTGCCAGCAGAGCGGGAGGCCGCACAGATGAGCAGTTCTTC CASRAGGRTDEQFF
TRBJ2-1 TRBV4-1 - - TGCGCCAGCAGCCAAGAGGTCGTGAGGAGCAATGAGCAGTTCTTC CASSQEVVRSNEQFF
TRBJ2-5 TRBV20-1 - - TGCAGTGCTAGCCCGGGAATCGCCGAGACCCAGTACTTC CSASPGIAETQYF
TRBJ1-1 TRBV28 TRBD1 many TGTGCCAGCAAGCGGGACAGGGTCACTGAAGCTTTCTTT CASKRDRVTEAFF
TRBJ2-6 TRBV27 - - TGTGCCAGCAGAGACAGATTCCTTACCGGGGCCAACGTCCTGACTTTC CASRDRFLTGANVLTF
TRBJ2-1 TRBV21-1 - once TGTGCCAGCCCAAAAATTCAAGGGGGACCGGGAGGAGGATACAATGAGCAGTTCTTC CASPKIQGGPGGGYNEQFF
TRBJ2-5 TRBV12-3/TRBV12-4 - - TGTGCCAGCAGTTTTTTGGTCGTGGGTCCGGAGACCCAGTACTTC CASSFLVVGPETQYF
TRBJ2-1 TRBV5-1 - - TGCGCCAGCAGCTTGGGCCCCGGGTCGCAGCAGTTCTTC CASSLGPGSQQFF
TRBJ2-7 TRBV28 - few TGTGCCAGCAGGACCGACCGGGTCGAGCAGTACTTC CASRTDRVEQYF
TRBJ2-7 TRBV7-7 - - TGTGCCAGCAGCTTTTCGTCGGGTGACGAGCAGTACTTC CASSFSSGDEQYF
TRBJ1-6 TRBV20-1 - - TGCAGTGCCGACGACAGAACATATAATTCACCCCTCCACTTT CSADDRTYNSPLHF
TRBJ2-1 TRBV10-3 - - TGTGCCATCAGTGATCTTAGTCAGGGGAGGGGTAATGAGCAGTTCTTC CAISDLSQGRGNEQFF
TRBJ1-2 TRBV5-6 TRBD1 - TGTGCCAGCAGCATAGGACAGGGGGCAAGCGGCTACACCTTC CASSIGQGASGYTF
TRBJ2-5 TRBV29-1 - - TGCAGCGTTGACCAAGGGGGGTGGGAGACCCAGTACTTC CSVDQGGWETQYF
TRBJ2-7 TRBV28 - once TGTGCCAGCAGTTTAAGACTCCACTCCTACGAGCAGTACTTC CASSLRLHSYEQYF
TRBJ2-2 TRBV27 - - TGTGCCAGCAGTTACGTATTAGGCCAGAATAACACCGGGGAGCTGTTTTTT CASSYVLGQNNTGELFF
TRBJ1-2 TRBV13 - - TGTGCCAGCAGCTTAAACGCCTTCATCGGACAGACCACTAACTATGGCTACACCTTC CASSLNAFIGQTTNYGYTF
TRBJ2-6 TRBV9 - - TGTGCCAGCAGCGGGTCAAGCTCTGGGGCCAACGTCCTGACTTTC CASSGSSSGANVLTF
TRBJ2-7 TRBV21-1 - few TGTGCCAGCAGCAAAGCCCGACGTCTCATAGCGGGAGTCAGCTACGAGCAGTACTTC CASSKARRLIAGVSYEQYF
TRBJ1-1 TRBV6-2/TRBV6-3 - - TGTGCCAGCAATCGTCCGGGCCAGTCAAATGAAGCTTTCTTT CASNRPGQSNEAFF
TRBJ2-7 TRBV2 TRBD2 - TGTGCCAGCAGTCCCAATCCCGGGACTAGCGGGATATACGAGCAGTACTTC CASSPNPGTSGIYEQYF
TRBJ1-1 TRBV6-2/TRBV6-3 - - TGTGCCAGCAGTCCCCACACGGACGGTTACGCTGAAGCTTTCTTT CASSPHTDGYAEAFF
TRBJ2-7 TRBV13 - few TGTGCCAGCAGCTTAGAGCGGACCTACGAGCAGTACTTC CASSLERTYEQYF
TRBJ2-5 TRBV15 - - TGTGCCACCAGCAGAGTCGGGGCCTACAATGAGCAGTACTTC CATSRVGAYNEQYF
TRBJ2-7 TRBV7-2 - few TGTGCCAGCACTTCGGGCGCGACCTACGAGCAGTACTTC CASTSGATYEQYF
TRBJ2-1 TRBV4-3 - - TGCGCCAGCAGCCAATTCGATGGGTATGAGCAGTTCTTC CASSQFDGYEQFF
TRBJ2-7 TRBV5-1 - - TGCGCCAGCCGAAGGGACGTTTACGAGCAGTACTTC CASRRDVYEQYF
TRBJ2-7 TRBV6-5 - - TGTGCCAGCAGACCCGACTACGGGAACTCCTACGAGCAGTACTTC CASRPDYGNSYEQYF
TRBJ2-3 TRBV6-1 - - TGTGCCAGCTCACCAAGCCGAATTGTAGATACGCAGTATTTT CASSPSRIVDTQYF